The rows below give T cell receptor beta chains drawn from one sample of a study of T cells expressing NK-cell markers. TCRdb reprocessed the 5' RACE reads, with one entry per CDR3 protein and no DNA. The sample holds approximately 150,000 distinct CDR3 sequences. Sequencing input: blood T cells: a sorted CD56 or NKG2C T cell subset, CD4+ or CD8+ T cells, or bulk PBMC T cells (not recorded which). These TCRs come from a man aged 18-30 years in good health. Each CDR3 is given with its conserved first and last residue. Each record gives: J gene, V gene, CDR3 protein.

TRBJ2-2 TRBV29-1 CSVVETSNTGELFF
TRBJ2-3 TRBV5-1 CASRQGDGRRADTQYF
TRBJ1-2 TRBV25-1 CASSATGGYGYTF
TRBJ2-2 TRBV4-3 CASSEGGVTNTGELFF
TRBJ1-4 TRBV5-1 CASSDQDGRDEKLFF
TRBJ2-2 TRBV6-5 CASSYSWREGGTGELFF
TRBJ2-1 TRBV11-1 CATFWQNPRNHFRCQVQFF
TRBJ1-4 TRBV12-3/TRBV12-4 CASTDPRGDATNEKLFF
TRBJ2-7 TRBV29-1 CSVEEPDDEQYF
TRBJ2-2 TRBV15 CATREGGVPGELFF
TRBJ2-3 TRBV27 CASSAGSGGSTDTQYF
TRBJ2-1 TRBV4-1 CASSQDRGSGNEQFF
TRBJ2-1 TRBV20-1 CSASGSYDEQFF
TRBJ2-7 TRBV21-1 CASQKTSGSYEQYF
TRBJ2-3 TRBV19 CASSRVWREGRADTQYF
TRBJ2-7 TRBV7-8 CASSPTDNYEQYF
TRBJ2-7 TRBV14 CASRRSGTGRNEQYF
TRBJ2-2 TRBV11-3 CASCWSPGELFF
TRBJ2-1 TRBV7-6 CASSLASGAVKLFNEQFF
TRBJ2-1 TRBV12-3/TRBV12-4 CASSDRGSYNEQFF
TRBJ1-3 TRBV6-5 CASSYSGGSGNTIYF
TRBJ2-2 TRBV18 CASSPRQASGTGELFF
TRBJ2-2 TRBV5-4 CASSPKTGAGELFF
TRBJ2-1 TRBV6-9 CASSYSTVAGCFNEQFF
TRBJ2-7 TRBV30 CAWIGTSGIYEQYF
TRBJ1-5 TRBV18 CASSPGKDQPQHF
TRBJ2-2 TRBV15 CATESNGELFF
TRBJ1-1 TRBV9 CASSVEGTGYAEAFF
TRBJ1-1 TRBV27 CASSLSGGMNTEAFF
TRBJ2-7 TRBV10-2 CASSDQPGYYEQYF
TRBJ2-1 TRBV30 CAWGTGGRLPSYNEQFF
TRBJ2-1 TRBV29-1 CSVAGTAGNEQFF
TRBJ2-7 TRBV12-3/TRBV12-4 CASSSGANGQYEQYF
TRBJ2-1 TRBV20-1 CSARDLGGGPEEQFF
TRBJ2-5 TRBV12-3/TRBV12-4 CASSGQDGSQETQYF
TRBJ2-1 TRBV7-6 CASSLVENEQFF
TRBJ2-3 TRBV4-2 CASSPIEVRAVTDTQYF
TRBJ1-5 TRBV20-1 CSARGPLGRTHSNQPQHF
TRBJ2-2 TRBV12-3/TRBV12-4 CASSFGSHTGELFF
TRBJ2-7 TRBV5-1 CASSLALGGNHEQYF
TRBJ2-5 TRBV7-9 CASSSGEETQYF
TRBJ2-1 TRBV29-1 CSVDGSAASYNEQFF
TRBJ2-2 TRBV12-3/TRBV12-4 CASNPPGGTGELFF
TRBJ2-7 TRBV30 CAWSYKGSEQYF
TRBJ2-5 TRBV4-1 CASSQDVGYQETQYF
TRBJ2-1 TRBV5-1 CASSDPGTNEQFF
TRBJ1-1 TRBV20-1 CSAPRGENTEAFF
TRBJ2-3 TRBV6-2/TRBV6-3 CASSLGLAPTDTQYF
TRBJ2-7 TRBV15 CATSRETDYEQYF
TRBJ2-5 TRBV6-2/TRBV6-3 CASSLDKGGFQETQYF
TRBJ2-5 TRBV29-1 CSAGLTGPGETQYF
TRBJ1-2 TRBV7-9 CASSFVGTVYGYTF
TRBJ2-1 TRBV6-1 CASSPGVAVYNEQFF
TRBJ2-1 TRBV5-4 CASSWARGHNEQFF